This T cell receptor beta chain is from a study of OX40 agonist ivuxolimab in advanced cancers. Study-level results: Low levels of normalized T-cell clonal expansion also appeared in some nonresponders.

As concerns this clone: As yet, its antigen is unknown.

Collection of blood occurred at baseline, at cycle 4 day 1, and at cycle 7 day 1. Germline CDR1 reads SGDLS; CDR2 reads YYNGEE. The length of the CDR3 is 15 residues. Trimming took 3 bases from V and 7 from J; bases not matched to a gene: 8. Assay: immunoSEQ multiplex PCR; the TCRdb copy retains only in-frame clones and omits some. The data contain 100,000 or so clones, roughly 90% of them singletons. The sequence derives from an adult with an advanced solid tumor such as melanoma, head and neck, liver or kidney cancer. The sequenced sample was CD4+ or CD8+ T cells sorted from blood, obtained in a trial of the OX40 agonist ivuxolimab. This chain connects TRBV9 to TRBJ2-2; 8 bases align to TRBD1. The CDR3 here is CASSASTGGFGELFF. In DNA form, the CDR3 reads TGTGCCAGCAGCGCGTCAACAGGGGGTTTCGGGGAGCTGTTTTTT.